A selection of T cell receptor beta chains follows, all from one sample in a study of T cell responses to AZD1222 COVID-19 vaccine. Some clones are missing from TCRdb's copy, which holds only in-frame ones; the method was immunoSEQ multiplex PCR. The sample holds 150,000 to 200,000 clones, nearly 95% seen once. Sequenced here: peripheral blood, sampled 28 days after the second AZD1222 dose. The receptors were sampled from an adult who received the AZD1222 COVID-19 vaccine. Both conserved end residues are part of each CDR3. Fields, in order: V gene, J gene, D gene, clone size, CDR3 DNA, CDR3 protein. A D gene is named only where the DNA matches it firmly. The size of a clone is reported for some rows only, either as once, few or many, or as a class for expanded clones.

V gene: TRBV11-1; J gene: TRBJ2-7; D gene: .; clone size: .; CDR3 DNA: TGTGCCAGCAGCCCGCAGGGGCCCCTAACTCCCTACGAGCAGTACTTC; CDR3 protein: CASSPQGPLTPYEQYF
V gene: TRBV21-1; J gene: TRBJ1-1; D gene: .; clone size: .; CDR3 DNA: TGTGCCAGCAGCAAAGAGGAGGGACAGGGGACCCGGGGGACTGAAGCTTTCTTT; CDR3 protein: CASSKEEGQGTRGTEAFF
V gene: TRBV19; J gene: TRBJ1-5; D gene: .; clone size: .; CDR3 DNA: TGTGCCAGTAGCAATCCACAGAATCAGCCCCAGCATTTT; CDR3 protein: CASSNPQNQPQHF
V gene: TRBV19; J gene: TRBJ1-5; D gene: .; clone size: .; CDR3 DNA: TGTGCCAGTAGTGTAGAACAGAGGCAGCCCCAGCATTTT; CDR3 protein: CASSVEQRQPQHF
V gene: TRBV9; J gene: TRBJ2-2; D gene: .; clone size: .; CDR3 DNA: TGTGCCAGCAGCGTAGCAGCCGGCCCGGGGGGGGAGCTGTTTTTT; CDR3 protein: CASSVAAGPGGELFF
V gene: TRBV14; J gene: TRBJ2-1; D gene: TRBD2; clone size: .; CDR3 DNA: TGTGCCAGCAGCGGACTAGCGGGGGGGAGGAATGAGCAGTTCTTC; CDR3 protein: CASSGLAGGRNEQFF
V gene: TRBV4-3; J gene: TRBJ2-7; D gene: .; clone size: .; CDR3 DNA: TGCGCCAGCAGCCAAGATGGCTACGAGCAGTACTTC; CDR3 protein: CASSQDGYEQYF
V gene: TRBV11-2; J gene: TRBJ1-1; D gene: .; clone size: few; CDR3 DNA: TGTGCCAGCAGCCCCACCTCGGGGTTCACTGAAGCTTTCTTT; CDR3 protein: CASSPTSGFTEAFF
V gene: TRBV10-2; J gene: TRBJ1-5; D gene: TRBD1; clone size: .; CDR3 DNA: TGCGCCAGCAGCCTGGACAGGGGAATGGGCAATCAGCCCCAGCATTTT; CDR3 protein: CASSLDRGMGNQPQHF
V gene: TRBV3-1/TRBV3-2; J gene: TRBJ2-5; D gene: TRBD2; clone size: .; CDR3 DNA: TGTGCCAGCAGATCCTTGGGAGGGGCTGGAGCACCGAGGGAGACCCAGTACTTC; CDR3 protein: CASRSLGGAGAPRETQYF
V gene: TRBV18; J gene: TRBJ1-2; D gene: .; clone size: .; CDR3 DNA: TGTGCCAGCTCACCGAGGGGGAGGGATGGCTACACCTTC; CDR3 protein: CASSPRGRDGYTF
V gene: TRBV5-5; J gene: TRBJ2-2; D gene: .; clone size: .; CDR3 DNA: TGTGCCAGCAGGCGGATGGGGGGAACCGGGGAGCTGTTTTTT; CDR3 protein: CASRRMGGTGELFF
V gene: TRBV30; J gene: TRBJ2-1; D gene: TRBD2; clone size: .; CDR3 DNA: TGTGCCTGGTCTAGCGGGATGGTGAATGAGCAGTTCTTC; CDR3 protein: CAWSSGMVNEQFF
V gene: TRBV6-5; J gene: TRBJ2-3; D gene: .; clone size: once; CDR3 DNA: TGTGCCAGCGGCCACTCCCGGGGCACAGATACGCAGTATTTT; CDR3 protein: CASGHSRGTDTQYF
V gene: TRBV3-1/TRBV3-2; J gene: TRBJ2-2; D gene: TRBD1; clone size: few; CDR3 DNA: TGTGCCAGCAGCCTTAAGACAGGGCCCGAACCCGGGGAGCTGTTTTTT; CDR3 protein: CASSLKTGPEPGELFF
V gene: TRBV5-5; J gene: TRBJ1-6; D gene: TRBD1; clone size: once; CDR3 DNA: TGTGCCAGCAGCTTCGCAGGGACAGGGGATTCACCCCTCCACTTT; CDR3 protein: CASSFAGTGDSPLHF
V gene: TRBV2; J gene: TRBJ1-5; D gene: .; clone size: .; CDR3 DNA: TGTGCCAGCAGTGACCTAGAGAATCAGCCCCAGCATTTT; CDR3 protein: CASSDLENQPQHF
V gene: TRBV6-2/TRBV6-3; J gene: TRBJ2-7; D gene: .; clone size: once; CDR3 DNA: TGTGCCAGCAGTTACTGGGGGAATTCTCCCTCCCCGGCCGAGCAGTACTTC; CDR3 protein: CASSYWGNSPSPAEQYF
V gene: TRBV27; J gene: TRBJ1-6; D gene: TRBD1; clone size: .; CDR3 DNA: TGTGCCAGCAGTCTCGACAGGGGTTCGTACTCACCCCTCCACTTT; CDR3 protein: CASSLDRGSYSPLHF
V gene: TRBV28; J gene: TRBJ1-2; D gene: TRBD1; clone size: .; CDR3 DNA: TGTGCCAGCAGCTCCCTGGACAGGACTAACTATGGCTACACCTTC; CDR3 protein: CASSSLDRTNYGYTF
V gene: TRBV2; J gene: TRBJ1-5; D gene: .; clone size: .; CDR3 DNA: TGTGCCAGCAGTGGGGGGGGGCTACAGGGAAACCATCAGCCCCAGCATTTT; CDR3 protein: CASSGGGLQGNHQPQHF
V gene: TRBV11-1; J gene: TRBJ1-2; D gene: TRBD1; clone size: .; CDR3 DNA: TGTGCCAGCAGCTTAGAAGGGGGCTTGGACTATGGCTACACCTTC; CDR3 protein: CASSLEGGLDYGYTF
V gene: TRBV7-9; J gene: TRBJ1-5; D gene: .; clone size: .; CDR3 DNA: TGTGCCAGCAGTCGTACATATCAGCCCCAGCATTTT; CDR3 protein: CASSRTYQPQHF
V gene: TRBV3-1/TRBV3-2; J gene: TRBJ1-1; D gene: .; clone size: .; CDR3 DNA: TGTGCCAGCAGCCCAGGGGCTACGAACACTGAAGCTTTCTTT; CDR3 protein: CASSPGATNTEAFF
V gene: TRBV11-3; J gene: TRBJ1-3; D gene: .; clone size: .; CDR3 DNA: TGTGCCAGCAGCTTCGGGGGCGCCGACATATATTTT; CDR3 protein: CASSFGGADIYF
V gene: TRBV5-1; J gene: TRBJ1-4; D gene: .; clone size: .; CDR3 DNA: TGCGCCAGCAGCTGGGGCCCCAGCTCAACTAATGAAAAACTGTTTTTT; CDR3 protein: CASSWGPSSTNEKLFF
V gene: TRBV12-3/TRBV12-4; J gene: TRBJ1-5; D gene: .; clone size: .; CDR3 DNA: TGTGCCAGCAGTTACAGGGAGAATCAGCCCCAGCATTTT; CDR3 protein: CASSYRENQPQHF
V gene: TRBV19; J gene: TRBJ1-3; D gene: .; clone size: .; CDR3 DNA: TGTGCCAGTAGTTCCGGACTTACCCCCTCTGGAAACACCATATATTTT; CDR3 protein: CASSSGLTPSGNTIYF
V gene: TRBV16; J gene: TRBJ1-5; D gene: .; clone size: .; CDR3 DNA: TGTGCCAGCAGCCAATTAAGTCAGCCCCAGCATTTT; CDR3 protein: CASSQLSQPQHF
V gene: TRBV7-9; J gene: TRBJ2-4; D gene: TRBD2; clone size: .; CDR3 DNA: TGTGCCAGCAGCCCTGGACTAGCGGGGGGGCAGGTAGCCAAAAACATTCAGTACTTC; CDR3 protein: CASSPGLAGGQVAKNIQYF
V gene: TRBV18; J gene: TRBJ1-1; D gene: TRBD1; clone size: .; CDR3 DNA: TGTGCCAGCTCACCTCCAGGGGGCGCAGAGGGGAACACTGAAGCTTTCTTT; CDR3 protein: CASSPPGGAEGNTEAFF
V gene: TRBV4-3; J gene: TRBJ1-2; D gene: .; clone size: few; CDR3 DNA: TGCGCCAGCAGCCAAGATTTCGGGGGTTCCAACTATGGCTACACCTTC; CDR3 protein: CASSQDFGGSNYGYTF
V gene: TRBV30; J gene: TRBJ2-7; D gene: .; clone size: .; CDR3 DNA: TGTGCCTGGACAGGGGAATACGAGCAGTACTTC; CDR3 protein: CAWTGEYEQYF
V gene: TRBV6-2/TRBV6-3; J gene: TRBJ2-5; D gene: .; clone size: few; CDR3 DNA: TGTGCCAGCAGCTTCAGGGACCAAGAGACCCAGTACTTC; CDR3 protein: CASSFRDQETQYF
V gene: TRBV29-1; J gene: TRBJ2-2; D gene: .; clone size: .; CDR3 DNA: TGCAGCGTTGAAAGAACGAACACCGGGGAGCTGTTTTTT; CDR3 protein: CSVERTNTGELFF
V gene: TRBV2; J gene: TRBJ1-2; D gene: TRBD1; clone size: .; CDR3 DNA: TGTGCCAGCAGTTTAGGTACAGGGGGTGACTATGGCTACACCTTC; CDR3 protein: CASSLGTGGDYGYTF
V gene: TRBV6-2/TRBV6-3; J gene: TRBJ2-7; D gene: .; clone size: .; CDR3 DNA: TGTGCCAGCAGTTACTCCCACGAGCAGTACTTC; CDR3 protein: CASSYSHEQYF
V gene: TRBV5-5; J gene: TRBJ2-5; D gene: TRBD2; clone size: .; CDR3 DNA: TGTGCCAGCAGCTTACTAGCGGGGGCTAGGAGTGAGACCCAGTACTTC; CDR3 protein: CASSLLAGARSETQYF
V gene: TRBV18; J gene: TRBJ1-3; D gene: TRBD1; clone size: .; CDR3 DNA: TGTGCCAGCGGGACAGATCCCTTAAAATACTCTGGAAACACCATATATTTT; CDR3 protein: CASGTDPLKYSGNTIYF
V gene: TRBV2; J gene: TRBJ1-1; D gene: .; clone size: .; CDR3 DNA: TGTGCCAGCAGGGCCCAAGAGGACACTGAAGCTTTCTTT; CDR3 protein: CASRAQEDTEAFF
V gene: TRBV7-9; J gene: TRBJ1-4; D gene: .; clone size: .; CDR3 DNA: TGTGCCAGCAGCCCGGGGGGGTCGCCTAGCCCCGAAAAACTGTTTTTT; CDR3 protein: CASSPGGSPSPEKLFF
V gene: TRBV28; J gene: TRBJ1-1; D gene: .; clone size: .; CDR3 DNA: TGTGCCAGCAGCTACGGACGAAATGAAGCTTTCTTT; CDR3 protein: CASSYGRNEAFF
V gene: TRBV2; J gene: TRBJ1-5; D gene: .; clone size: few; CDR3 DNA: TGTGCCAGCAGTGGAGACTTTGCCCAGCATTTT; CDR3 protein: CASSGDFAQHF
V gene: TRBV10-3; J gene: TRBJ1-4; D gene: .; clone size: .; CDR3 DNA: TGTGCCATCAAGGGGCAGAATGAAAAACTGTTTTTT; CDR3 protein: CAIKGQNEKLFF
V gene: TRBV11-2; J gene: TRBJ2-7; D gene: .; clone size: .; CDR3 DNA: TGTGCCAGCAGAGAATCCTACGAGCAGTACTTC; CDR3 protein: CASRESYEQYF
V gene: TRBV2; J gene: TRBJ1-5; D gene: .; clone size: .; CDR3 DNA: TGTGCCAGCAGTCCACTTGATAGCAATCAGCCCCAGCATTTT; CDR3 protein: CASSPLDSNQPQHF
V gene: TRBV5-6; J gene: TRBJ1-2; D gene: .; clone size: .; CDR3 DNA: TGTGCCAGCAGCTTGGGACCCACGATCGCCAACTATGGCTACACCTTC; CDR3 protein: CASSLGPTIANYGYTF
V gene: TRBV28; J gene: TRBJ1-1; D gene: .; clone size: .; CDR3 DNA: TGTGCCAGCACCCCATGGGGGGGAACGGCTGAAGCTTTCTTT; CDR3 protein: CASTPWGGTAEAFF
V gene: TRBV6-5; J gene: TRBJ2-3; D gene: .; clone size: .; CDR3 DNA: TGTGCCAGCAGTTACTCGAGTTCGGGCACAGATACGCAGTATTTT; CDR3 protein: CASSYSSSGTDTQYF